This TCR beta chain is drawn from a study of T cell responses to AZD1222 COVID-19 vaccine. Background on the study: It was second doses at about 4 or about 12 weeks that were pooled.

Method: immunoSEQ multiplex PCR; TCRdb's copy keeps in-frame clones and lacks some. The table records about 140,000 clones, around 87% of them present only once. Findings and limits, study-wide: Repertoires in all cases were sampled only once the peak T cell response had passed. Nearly half of spike-specific TCRs reportedly target variant regions that are unmutated in the B.1.351 and B.1.1.7 variants. There were mostly white British donors and more females than males, and clonal diversity was possibly underestimated.

Note on this clone: Its specificity is unknown.

The source was peripheral blood, collected on day 0 of AZD1222 vaccination. This sequence originates from an adult in good health.

The CDR3 loop is CASSLSSDRLYEQYF. CDR3 sequence (DNA): TGTGCCAGCAGTTTATCTAGCGACCGCCTCTACGAGCAGTACTTC. The chain uses TRBV11-2 and TRBJ2-7, with a tentative D call TRBD2 (6 bases). CDR1 and CDR2 (germline): SGHAT, FQNNGV. Trimming removed 6 bases at V and 3 bases at J, with 18 bases between. This CDR3 comprises 15 residues.